Below, one T cell receptor (beta chain) is given with its context. The antigen is unknown. Any history of autoimmune disease or systemic immunosuppression disqualified patients. The germline V gene encodes CDR1 MNHNS and CDR2 SASEGT. The length of the CDR3 is 15 residues. Deletions cut 7 bases from V and 3 bases from J, with 16 bases between. These data originate in a study of OX40 agonist ivuxolimab in advanced cancers. Study results and limitations: Mean expanded clone counts were higher in CD8+ than CD4+ T cells.

Sequenced by immunoSEQ multiplex PCR; TCRdb stores in-frame clones only, minus some. The sample yields about 61,000 clones, around nine tenths seen once. The source was CD4+ or CD8+ T cells sorted from blood, collected in a trial of the OX40 agonist ivuxolimab. The rearrangement joins TRBV6-1 to TRBJ1-3, with D tentatively TRBD1 (6 bases). The sequence came from an adult with an advanced solid tumor such as melanoma, head and neck, liver or kidney cancer. This CDR3 is CASTEGGARGNTIYF. The CDR3 bases are TGTGCCAGCACCGAAGGGGGGGCTCGTGGAAACACCATATATTTT.